These T cell receptor beta chains were read from a single sample in a study of T cell responses to AZD1222 COVID-19 vaccine. The protocol was immunoSEQ multiplex PCR, while the TCRdb copy is restricted to in-frame clones and leaves out a portion. The sample lists around 76,000 clones; 84% were seen once. Sample: peripheral blood, taken on day 0 of AZD1222 vaccination. The receptor set was obtained from an adult in good health. Both conserved end residues are part of each CDR3. Fields, in order: J gene, V gene, clone size, D gene, CDR3 DNA, CDR3 protein. The D gene is left open where the match is weak. A row's size may be missing; if present it is once, few, many or a size class.

TRBJ1-1,TRBV19,NA,TRBD1,TGTGCCAGTAGTACCACAGGGGGCGCCGCTTTCTTT,CASSTTGGAAFF
TRBJ2-5,TRBV5-1,NA,NA,TGCGCCAGCAGCTCCCAGGGACCTCCAAGCCCCCAGTACTTC,CASSSQGPPSPQYF
TRBJ2-1,TRBV6-2/TRBV6-3,NA,TRBD2,TGTGCCAGCAGTTACTTCGGTGCCACTAGCGGGGGAGGTGAGCAGTTCTTC,CASSYFGATSGGGEQFF
TRBJ1-2,TRBV29-1,once,NA,TGCAGCGTTGAAAGTCTAAACTATGGCTACACCTTC,CSVESLNYGYTF
TRBJ2-7,TRBV4-1,NA,NA,TGCGCCAGCGGCCCGGGCGGGGAGCAGTACTTC,CASGPGGEQYF
TRBJ2-1,TRBV18,NA,TRBD2,TGTGCCAGCTCACCACCCTCTAGCGGGGGTCTCTACAATGAGCAGTTCTTC,CASSPPSSGGLYNEQFF
TRBJ2-3,TRBV7-9,NA,TRBD2,TGTGCCAGCAGCTTTAGCGGGGGCGGGGCAGATACGCAGTATTTT,CASSFSGGGADTQYF
TRBJ2-1,TRBV9,NA,TRBD1,TGTGCCAGCGGAAAGACAGGGGGGTCCTACAATGAGCAGTTCTTC,CASGKTGGSYNEQFF
TRBJ1-1,TRBV5-6,NA,NA,TGTGCCAGCGGGCGGGACACTGAAGCTTTCTTT,CASGRDTEAFF
TRBJ2-5,TRBV6-2/TRBV6-3,NA,TRBD1,TGTGCCAGCAGTTCTTTGGACAGGGAACAGACCCAGTACTTC,CASSSLDREQTQYF
TRBJ1-3,TRBV7-8,NA,NA,TGTGCCAGCAGCACACAGGGAAACACCATATATTTT,CASSTQGNTIYF
TRBJ2-1,TRBV4-2,few,NA,TGTGCCAGCAGCCAAGAAGGACAGTGGAGGACCAATGAGCAGTTCTTC,CASSQEGQWRTNEQFF
TRBJ1-1,TRBV15,NA,NA,TGTGCCACCAGCACAGAACTAACGACGGAGTATGAAGCTTTCTTT,CATSTELTTEYEAFF
TRBJ2-1,TRBV27,NA,TRBD1,TGTGCCAGCAGTCCGGGACAGGAGATCAATGAGCAGTTCTTC,CASSPGQEINEQFF